This T cell receptor (beta chain) was captured by sequencing in a study of radiotherapy plus CTLA-4 blockade in lung cancer. Study details: Of all patients, approximately 20% responded objectively and 25% to 40% showed disease control. Broader study findings: Researchers report tumor-derived TCR clones expanding in blood after radiotherapy plus ipilimumab. Together with interferon-beta, which increased in serum after radiation, early dynamic changes in blood T cell clones were reportedly the best predictors of response.

Participants had chemo-refractory metastatic non-small-cell lung cancer and were treated with focal radiation plus ipilimumab CTLA-4 blockade. Germline lookup yields CDR1 MNHEY and CDR2 SMNVEV (reference sequence). The CDR3 loop spans 14 amino acids. V dropped 2 bases and J dropped 4 bases, with 11 bases sitting between them. Method: immunoSEQ multiplex PCR; TCRdb's copy keeps in-frame clones and lacks some. The sample records about 46,000 clones, roughly 77% being singletons. A note on this clone: As yet, its antigen is unknown.

The chain recombines TRBV27 with TRBJ1-2, with D possibly TRBD1 on 5 matching bases. The sequenced sample was peripheral blood, obtained from a patient treated with radiotherapy plus ipilimumab. The receptor was isolated from a human donor with non-small cell lung cancer whose response to radiotherapy plus ipilimumab could not be evaluated. The chain's CDR3 is CASSLRGGTYGYTF. The DNA for the CDR3 is TGTGCCAGCAGTTTACGCGGGGGGACCTATGGCTACACCTTC.